A selection of T cell receptor beta chains follows, all from one sample in a study of T cell responses to AZD1222 COVID-19 vaccine. Method: immunoSEQ multiplex PCR; TCRdb's copy keeps in-frame clones and lacks some. This table holds around 100,000 clones, about 87% found once. The sample was peripheral blood, taken on day 0 of AZD1222 vaccination. These receptors were taken from an adult in good health. The CDR3 runs from the conserved cysteine through the conserved F or W. A D gene is named only where the DNA matches it firmly. Clone size is not always given. Where it is, it says once, few, many or a class for expanded clones.

size	D	V	J	CDR3	DNA
NA	NA	TRBV3-1/TRBV3-2	TRBJ2-7	CASSQGKRSSYEQYF	TGTGCCAGCAGCCAAGGCAAAAGGAGCTCCTACGAGCAGTACTTC
once	NA	TRBV27	TRBJ1-4	CASSLSPSTNEKLFF	TGTGCCAGCAGCCTCTCGCCTTCAACTAATGAAAAACTGTTTTTT
once	TRBD1	TRBV24-1	TRBJ1-1	CATGNRGWAEAFF	TGTGCCACCGGAAACAGGGGATGGGCTGAAGCTTTCTTT
NA	TRBD1	TRBV7-2	TRBJ1-1	CASSPWTGNTEAFF	TGTGCCAGCAGCCCCTGGACAGGGAACACTGAAGCTTTCTTT
NA	TRBD1	TRBV6-5	TRBJ2-7	CASSLGQLPSYEQYF	TGTGCCAGCAGCTTGGGACAGCTCCCCTCCTACGAGCAGTACTTC
NA	NA	TRBV7-2	TRBJ1-2	CASSLQTVNYGYTF	TGTGCCAGCAGCCTTCAAACGGTTAACTATGGCTACACCTTC
NA	NA	TRBV19	TRBJ1-2	CASSISQGGGYTF	TGTGCCAGTAGTATATCACAGGGAGGTGGCTACACCTTC
few	NA	TRBV30	TRBJ2-3	CAWSLGWGTDTQYF	TGTGCCTGGAGTCTGGGATGGGGCACAGATACGCAGTATTTT
NA	TRBD2	TRBV19	TRBJ2-3	CASSRLAGDGTDTQYF	TGTGCCAGTAGCCGACTAGCGGGAGATGGCACAGATACGCAGTATTTT
NA	TRBD2	TRBV30	TRBJ2-3	CALSMGGSIYF	TGTGCCTTATCCATGGGCGGGAGTATATATTTT
NA	NA	TRBV5-1	TRBJ2-1	CASSLGGGHEQFF	TGCGCCAGCAGCTTGGGTGGGGGTCATGAGCAGTTCTTC
NA	NA	TRBV28	TRBJ1-5	CASNFMAQAAFQPQHF	TGTGCCAGCAATTTTATGGCCCAGGCCGCTTTTCAGCCCCAGCATTTT
once	NA	TRBV19	TRBJ2-1	CASSPGTVQPWDEQFF	TGTGCCAGTAGTCCGGGGACCGTCCAGCCTTGGGATGAGCAGTTCTTC
NA	NA	TRBV4-3	TRBJ2-1	CASSQGAATEQFF	TGCGCCAGCAGCCAAGGTGCCGCTACTGAGCAGTTCTTC
once	NA	TRBV5-4	TRBJ1-1	CASSLEGRTEAFF	TGTGCCAGCAGCTTGGAGGGGAGGACTGAAGCTTTCTTT
once	NA	TRBV29-1	TRBJ2-2	CSVPRPGVGELFF	TGCAGCGTCCCCCGGCCTGGGGTTGGGGAGCTGTTTTTT
NA	NA	TRBV7-2	TRBJ1-5	CASSFQNQPQHF	TGTGCCAGCAGCTTCCAGAATCAGCCCCAGCATTTT
once	TRBD2	TRBV7-8	TRBJ2-7	CASSAGGVGYEQYF	TGTGCCAGCAGCGCGGGGGGAGTTGGCTACGAGCAGTACTTC
NA	NA	TRBV5-5	TRBJ2-3	CASSFTGYRLGTDTQYF	TGTGCCAGCAGCTTTACAGGGTACCGGTTAGGCACAGATACGCAGTATTTT
NA	NA	TRBV19	TRBJ2-7	CASSIGAGRSEQYF	TGTGCCAGTAGTATCGGAGCAGGGCGGTCCGAGCAGTACTTC
NA	TRBD2	TRBV14	TRBJ2-7	CASSLPEGLAGAEQYF	TGTGCCAGCAGCCTGCCCGAGGGACTAGCGGGAGCCGAGCAGTACTTC
NA	NA	TRBV3-1/TRBV3-2	TRBJ1-1	CASRANSEAFF	TGTGCCAGCAGGGCCAATTCTGAAGCTTTCTTT
once	NA	TRBV3-1/TRBV3-2	TRBJ2-1	CASSQTSLVYNEQFF	TGTGCCAGCAGCCAAACTTCTCTGGTCTACAATGAGCAGTTCTTC
NA	NA	TRBV27	TRBJ1-3	CASSLAGAGNTIYF	TGTGCCAGCAGTTTAGCAGGGGCTGGAAACACCATATATTTT
NA	NA	TRBV7-2	TRBJ1-1	CASSLGMGGTEAFF	TGTGCCAGCAGCTTAGGGATGGGGGGCACTGAAGCTTTCTTT
NA	NA	TRBV27	TRBJ1-1	CASSLAGWGNTEAFF	TGTGCCAGCAGTTTGGCGGGGTGGGGGAACACTGAAGCTTTCTTT
once	NA	TRBV6-1	TRBJ1-2	CASSEALHQETF	TGTGCCAGCAGTGAAGCTCTCCATCAAGAGACCTTC
few	NA	TRBV30	TRBJ1-1	CAWTAGLKNTEAFF	TGTGCCTGGACTGCGGGACTCAAGAACACTGAAGCTTTCTTT
NA	NA	TRBV28	TRBJ2-5	CASSRVAVPIETQYF	TGTGCCAGCAGTCGGGTGGCAGTCCCAATAGAGACCCAGTACTTC
NA	NA	TRBV28	TRBJ1-5	CASSLGLGNQPQHF	TGTGCCAGCAGTTTAGGGCTGGGCAATCAGCCCCAGCATTTT
NA	NA	TRBV4-1	TRBJ1-2	CASSPSNFVGGYTF	TGCGCCAGCAGCCCAAGTAACTTTGTGGGCGGCTACACCTTC